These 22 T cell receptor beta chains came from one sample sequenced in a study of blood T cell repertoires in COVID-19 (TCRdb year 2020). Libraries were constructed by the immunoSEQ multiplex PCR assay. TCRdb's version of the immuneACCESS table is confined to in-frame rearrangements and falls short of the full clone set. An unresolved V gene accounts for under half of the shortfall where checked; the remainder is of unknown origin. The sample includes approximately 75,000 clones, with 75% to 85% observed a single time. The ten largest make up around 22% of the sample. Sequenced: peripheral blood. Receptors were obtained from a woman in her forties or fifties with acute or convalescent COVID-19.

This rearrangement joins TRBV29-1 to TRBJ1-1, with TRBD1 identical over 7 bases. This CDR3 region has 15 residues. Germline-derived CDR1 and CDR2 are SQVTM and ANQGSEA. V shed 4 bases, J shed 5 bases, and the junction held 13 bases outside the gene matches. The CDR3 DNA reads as TGCAGCGTTGGGACAGGACTAGCCGGTGGTACTGAAGCTTTCTTT. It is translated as CSVGTGLAGGTEAFF.

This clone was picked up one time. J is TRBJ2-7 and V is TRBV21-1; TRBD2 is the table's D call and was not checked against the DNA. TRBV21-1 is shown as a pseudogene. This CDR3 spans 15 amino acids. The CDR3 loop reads CASTSGGKENYEQYF. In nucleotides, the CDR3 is TGTGCCAGCACATCCGGCGGAAAGGAGAACTACGAGCAGTACTTC.

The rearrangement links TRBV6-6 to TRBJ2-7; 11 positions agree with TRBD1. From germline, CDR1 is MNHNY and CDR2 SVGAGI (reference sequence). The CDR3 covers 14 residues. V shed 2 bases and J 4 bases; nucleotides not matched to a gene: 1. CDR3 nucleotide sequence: TGTGCCAGCAGTTACGGGACAGGGGGTTACGAGCAGTACTTC. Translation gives CASSYGTGGYEQYF.

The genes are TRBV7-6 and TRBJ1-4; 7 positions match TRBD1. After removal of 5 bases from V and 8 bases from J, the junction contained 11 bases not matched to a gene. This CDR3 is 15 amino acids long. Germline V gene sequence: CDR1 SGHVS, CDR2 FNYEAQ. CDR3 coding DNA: TGTGCCAGCAGCCAACAGGGGCGGTCGGACGAAAAACTGTTTTTT. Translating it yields CASSQQGRSDEKLFF.

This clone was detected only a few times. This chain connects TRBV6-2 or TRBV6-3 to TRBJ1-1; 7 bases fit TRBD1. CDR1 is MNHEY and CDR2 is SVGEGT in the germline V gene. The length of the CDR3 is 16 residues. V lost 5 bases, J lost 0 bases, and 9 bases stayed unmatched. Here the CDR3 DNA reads TGTGCCAGCAGTGATGGAGGGGGCAGTATGAACACTGAAGCTTTCTTT. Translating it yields CASSDGGGSMNTEAFF.

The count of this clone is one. In DNA, the CDR3 is TGTGCCAGCAGCCCCTCGAGTGGACAAACTAATGAAAAACTGTTTTTT. Translating it yields CASSPSSGQTNEKLFF. The chain combines TRBV5-6 with TRBJ1-4; D may be TRBD1 (5 bases). V was clipped by 4 bases and J by 1 base, with 14 bases between them. Germline V gives CDR1 SGHDT, CDR2 YYEEEE. The CDR3 extends over 16 amino acids.

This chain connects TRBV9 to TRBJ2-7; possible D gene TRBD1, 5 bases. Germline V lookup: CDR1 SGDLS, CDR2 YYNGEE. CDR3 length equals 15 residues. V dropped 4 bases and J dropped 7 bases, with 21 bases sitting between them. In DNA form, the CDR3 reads TGTGCCAGCAGCCCCCATTCGGCAGGGTCCTGGGAGCAGTACTTC. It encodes CASSPHSAGSWEQYF. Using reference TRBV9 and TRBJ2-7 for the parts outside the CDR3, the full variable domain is DSGVTQTPKHLITATGQRVTLRCSPRSGDLSVYWYQQSLDQGLQFLIQYYNGEERAKGNILERFSAQQFPDLHSELNLSSLELGDSALYFCASSPHSAGSWEQYFGPGTRLTVT.

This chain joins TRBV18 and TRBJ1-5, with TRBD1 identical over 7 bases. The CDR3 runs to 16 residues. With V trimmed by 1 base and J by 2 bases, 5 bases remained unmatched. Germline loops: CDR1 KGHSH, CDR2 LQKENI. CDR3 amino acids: CASSPRGGQGNQPQHF. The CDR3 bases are TGTGCCAGCTCACCACGAGGTGGACAGGGCAATCAGCCCCAGCATTTT.

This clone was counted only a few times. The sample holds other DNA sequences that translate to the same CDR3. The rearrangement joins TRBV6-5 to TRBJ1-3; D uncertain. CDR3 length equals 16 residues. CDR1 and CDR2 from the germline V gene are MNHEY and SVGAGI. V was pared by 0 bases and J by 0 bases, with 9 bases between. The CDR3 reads CASSYSRPSSGNTIYF. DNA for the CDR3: TGTGCCAGCAGTTACTCGAGGCCCAGCTCTGGAAACACCATATATTTT.

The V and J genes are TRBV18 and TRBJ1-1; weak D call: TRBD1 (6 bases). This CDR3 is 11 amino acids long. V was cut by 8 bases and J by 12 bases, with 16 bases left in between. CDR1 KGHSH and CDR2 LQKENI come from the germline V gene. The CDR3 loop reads CASATGLMSFF. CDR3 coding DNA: TGTGCCAGCGCGACAGGTTTGATGTCTTTCTTT.

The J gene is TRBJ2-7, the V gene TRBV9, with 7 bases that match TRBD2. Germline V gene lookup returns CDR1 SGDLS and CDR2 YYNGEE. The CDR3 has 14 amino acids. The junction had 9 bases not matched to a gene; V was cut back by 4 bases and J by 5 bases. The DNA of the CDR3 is TGTGCCAGCAGCCCCCAGACGGGGGGAGACGAGCAGTACTTC. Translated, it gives CASSPQTGGDEQYF.

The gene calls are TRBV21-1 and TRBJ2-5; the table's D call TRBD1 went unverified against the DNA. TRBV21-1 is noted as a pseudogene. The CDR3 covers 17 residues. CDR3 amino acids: CASSARVGDRYQETQYF. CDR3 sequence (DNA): TGTGCCAGCAGCGCGAGAGTAGGGGACAGATATCAAGAGACCCAGTACTTC.

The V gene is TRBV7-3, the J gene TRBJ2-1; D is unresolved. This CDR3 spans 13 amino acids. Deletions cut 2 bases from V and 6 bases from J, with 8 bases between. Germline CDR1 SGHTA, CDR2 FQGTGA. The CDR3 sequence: CASSLFSLNEQFF. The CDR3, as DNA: TGTGCCAGCAGCTTATTCTCTCTCAATGAGCAGTTCTTC.

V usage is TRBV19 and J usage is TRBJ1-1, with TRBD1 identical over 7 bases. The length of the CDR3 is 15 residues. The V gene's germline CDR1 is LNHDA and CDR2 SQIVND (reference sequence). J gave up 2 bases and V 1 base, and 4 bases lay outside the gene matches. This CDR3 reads CASSIGGTANTEAFF. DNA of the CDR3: TGTGCCAGTAGTATAGGTGGGACAGCAAACACTGAAGCTTTCTTT.

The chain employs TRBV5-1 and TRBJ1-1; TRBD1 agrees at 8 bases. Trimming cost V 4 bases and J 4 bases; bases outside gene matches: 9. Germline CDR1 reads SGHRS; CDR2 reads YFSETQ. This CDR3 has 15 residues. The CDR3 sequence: CASSPMSGGGTEAFF. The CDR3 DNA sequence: TGCGCCAGCAGCCCCATGTCAGGGGGCGGCACTGAAGCTTTCTTT.

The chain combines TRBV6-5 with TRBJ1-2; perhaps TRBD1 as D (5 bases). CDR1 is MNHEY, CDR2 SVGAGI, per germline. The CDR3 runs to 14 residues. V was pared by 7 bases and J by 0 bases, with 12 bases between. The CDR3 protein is CASKRQNANYGYTF. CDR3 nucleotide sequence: TGTGCCAGCAAGCGACAGAACGCTAACTATGGCTACACCTTC.

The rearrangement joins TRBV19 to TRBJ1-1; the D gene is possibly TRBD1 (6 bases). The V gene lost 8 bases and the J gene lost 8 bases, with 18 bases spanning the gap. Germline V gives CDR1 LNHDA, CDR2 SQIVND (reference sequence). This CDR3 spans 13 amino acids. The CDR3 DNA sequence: TGTGCCAGTCGTGACAGGCCGGGAACCGAAGCTTTCTTT. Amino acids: CASRDRPGTEAFF.

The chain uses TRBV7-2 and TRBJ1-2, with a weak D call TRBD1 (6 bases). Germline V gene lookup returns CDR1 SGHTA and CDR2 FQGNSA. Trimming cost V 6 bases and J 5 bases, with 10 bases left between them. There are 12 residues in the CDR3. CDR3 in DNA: TGTGCCAGCAGGGGGGCGGGTTATGGCTACACCTTC. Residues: CASRGAGYGYTF.

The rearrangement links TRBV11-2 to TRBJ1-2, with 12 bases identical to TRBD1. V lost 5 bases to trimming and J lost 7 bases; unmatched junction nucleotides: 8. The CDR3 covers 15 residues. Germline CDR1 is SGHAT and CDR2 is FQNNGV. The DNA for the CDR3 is TGTGCCAGCAGCCCGGGACAGGGGGCGCTTGGTGGCTACACCTTC. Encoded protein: CASSPGQGALGGYTF.

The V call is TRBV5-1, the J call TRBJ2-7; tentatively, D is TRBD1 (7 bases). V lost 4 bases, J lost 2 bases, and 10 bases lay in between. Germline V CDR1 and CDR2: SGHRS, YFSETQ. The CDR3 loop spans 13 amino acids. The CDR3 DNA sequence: TGCGCCAGCAGCGCGGGACAGACCTACGAGCAGTACTTC. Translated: CASSAGQTYEQYF.

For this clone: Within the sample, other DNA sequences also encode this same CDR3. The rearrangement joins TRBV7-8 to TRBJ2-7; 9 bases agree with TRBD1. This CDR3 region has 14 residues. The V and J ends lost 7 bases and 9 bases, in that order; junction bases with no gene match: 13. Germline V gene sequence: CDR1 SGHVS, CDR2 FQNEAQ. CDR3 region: CASNLDRGSSLQYF. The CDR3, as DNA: TGTGCCAGCAACCTAGACAGGGGGAGTAGTTTGCAGTACTTC.

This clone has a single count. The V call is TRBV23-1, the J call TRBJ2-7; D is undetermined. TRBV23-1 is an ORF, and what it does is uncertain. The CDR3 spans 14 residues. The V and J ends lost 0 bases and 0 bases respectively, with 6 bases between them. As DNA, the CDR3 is TGCGCCAGCAGTCAATCGCACTGCTCCTACGAGCAGTACTTC. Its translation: CASSQSHCSYEQYF.